This T cell receptor (beta chain) is drawn from a study of early T cells in non-severe SARS-CoV-2 infection. Overall study findings and caveats: Anti-spike CD8 responses were favored by VDJdb matching, which missed private and CD4 specificities.

Unique molecular identifiers tagged individual cDNA molecules. MiXCR, applied by TCRdb to the 5' RACE reads, yields one record per CDR3 protein. The table records roughly 100,000 distinct CDR3 sequences, around 13% of them present only once. The length of the CDR3 is 15 residues. Trimming removed 5 bases from V and 0 bases from J, with 14 bases in between. CDR1 and CDR2 from the germline V gene are SGHTA and FQGNSA. This clonotype appeared a few times. Antigen: not known. The sample was whole blood. The V call is TRBV7-2, the J call TRBJ2-7; D is uncertain. The sequence derives from an adult who was a healthcare worker with PCR-confirmed SARS-CoV-2 infection or an uninfected control (not recorded which). The CDR3 DNA follows: TGTGCCAGCAGCGATAGTCCGTTAATCTCCTACGAGCAGTACTTC. Protein product: CASSDSPLISYEQYF.